This is a list of T cell receptor beta chains from one sample in a study of OX40 agonist ivuxolimab in advanced cancers. Assay used: immunoSEQ multiplex PCR; TCRdb lists only in-frame clones, some missing. This table holds around 120,000 clones, 85% to 90% found once. This specimen was CD4+ or CD8+ T cells sorted from blood, taken in a trial of the OX40 agonist ivuxolimab. The receptors were sampled from an adult with an advanced solid tumor such as melanoma, head and neck, liver or kidney cancer. Both conserved end residues are part of each CDR3. Fields, in order: V gene, D gene, J gene, clone size, CDR3 protein, CDR3 DNA. D genes are given only for firm matches. The size of a clone is reported for some rows only, either as once, few or many, or as a class for expanded clones.

v_gene: TRBV15; d_gene: TRBD1; j_gene: TRBJ1-3; abundance: NA; CDR3aa: CATSSPGGWNTIYF; CDR3nt: TGTGCCACCAGCAGCCCAGGGGGCTGGAACACCATATATTTT
v_gene: TRBV6-6; d_gene: NA; j_gene: TRBJ1-2; abundance: NA; CDR3aa: CASSTGMSNYGYTF; CDR3nt: TGTGCCAGCAGCACGGGAATGTCTAACTATGGCTACACCTTC
v_gene: TRBV7-2; d_gene: TRBD2; j_gene: TRBJ2-3; abundance: NA; CDR3aa: CASSIGTSRRTDTQYF; CDR3nt: TGTGCCAGCAGCATTGGGACTAGCAGGCGCACAGATACGCAGTATTTT
v_gene: TRBV18; d_gene: NA; j_gene: TRBJ2-7; abundance: NA; CDR3aa: CASSPNPHDEQYF; CDR3nt: TGTGCCAGCTCCCCCAATCCGCACGACGAGCAGTACTTC
v_gene: TRBV5-4; d_gene: TRBD2; j_gene: TRBJ2-1; abundance: NA; CDR3aa: CASSYPLAGAGGNEQFF; CDR3nt: TGTGCCAGCAGCTACCCCTTAGCGGGGGCTGGGGGCAATGAGCAGTTCTTC
v_gene: TRBV5-1; d_gene: TRBD1; j_gene: TRBJ2-7; abundance: NA; CDR3aa: CASSTGTGGAKSYEQYF; CDR3nt: TGCGCCAGCAGTACCGGGACAGGGGGCGCGAAGTCCTACGAGCAGTACTTC
v_gene: TRBV28; d_gene: NA; j_gene: TRBJ1-2; abundance: NA; CDR3aa: CATIGQAGKNYGYTF; CDR3nt: TGTGCCACCATTGGGCAGGCAGGGAAAAACTATGGCTACACCTTC
v_gene: TRBV2; d_gene: TRBD1; j_gene: TRBJ2-3; abundance: NA; CDR3aa: CASSRGTASTDTQYF; CDR3nt: TGTGCCAGCAGCCGAGGGACAGCTAGCACAGATACGCAGTATTTT
v_gene: TRBV9; d_gene: NA; j_gene: TRBJ2-7; abundance: NA; CDR3aa: CASSIGPSSYEQYF; CDR3nt: TGTGCCAGCAGCATCGGCCCCAGTTCCTACGAGCAGTACTTC
v_gene: TRBV29-1; d_gene: NA; j_gene: TRBJ1-4; abundance: NA; CDR3aa: CSVGTSATNEKLFF; CDR3nt: TGCAGCGTTGGGACGTCGGCAACTAATGAAAAACTGTTTTTT
v_gene: TRBV29-1; d_gene: TRBD1; j_gene: TRBJ2-5; abundance: NA; CDR3aa: CSANSPGQGIETQYF; CDR3nt: TGCAGCGCTAACTCACCGGGACAGGGGATCGAGACCCAGTACTTC
v_gene: TRBV30; d_gene: TRBD1; j_gene: TRBJ2-5; abundance: NA; CDR3aa: CAWRGQGQETQYF; CDR3nt: TGTGCCTGGCGGGGACAGGGACAAGAGACCCAGTACTTC
v_gene: TRBV5-4; d_gene: NA; j_gene: TRBJ1-6; abundance: NA; CDR3aa: CASSASTGLGPLHF; CDR3nt: TGTGCCAGCAGCGCCTCGACAGGACTAGGGCCCCTCCACTTT
v_gene: TRBV2; d_gene: TRBD1; j_gene: TRBJ2-7; abundance: NA; CDR3aa: CASTNRGHSYEQYF; CDR3nt: TGTGCCAGCACCAACAGGGGCCACTCCTACGAGCAGTACTTC
v_gene: TRBV7-2; d_gene: TRBD1; j_gene: TRBJ1-6; abundance: NA; CDR3aa: CASSSTQGARDSPLHF; CDR3nt: TGTGCCAGCAGCTCCACACAGGGGGCCAGGGATTCACCCCTCCACTTT
v_gene: TRBV7-9; d_gene: NA; j_gene: TRBJ2-3; abundance: once; CDR3aa: CASSLWRQASTDTQYF; CDR3nt: TGTGCCAGCAGCCTATGGCGGCAGGCTAGCACAGATACGCAGTATTTT
v_gene: TRBV30; d_gene: TRBD1; j_gene: TRBJ1-1; abundance: few; CDR3aa: CAWYRGRVNTEAFF; CDR3nt: TGTGCCTGGTACAGGGGGCGCGTGAACACTGAAGCTTTCTTT
v_gene: TRBV28; d_gene: NA; j_gene: TRBJ2-7; abundance: NA; CDR3aa: CASSLVGEQYF; CDR3nt: TGTGCCAGCAGTTTGGTGGGCGAGCAGTACTTC
v_gene: TRBV5-1; d_gene: NA; j_gene: TRBJ2-2; abundance: NA; CDR3aa: CASSSDGTGELFF; CDR3nt: TGCGCCAGCAGCTCGGACGGCACCGGGGAGCTGTTTTTT
v_gene: TRBV2; d_gene: NA; j_gene: TRBJ1-4; abundance: NA; CDR3aa: CASSDGTLNEKLFF; CDR3nt: TGTGCCAGCAGCGATGGGACACTTAATGAAAAACTGTTTTTT
v_gene: TRBV6-6; d_gene: NA; j_gene: TRBJ1-5; abundance: NA; CDR3aa: CASSYSSAQPQHF; CDR3nt: TGTGCCAGCAGTTACTCGAGTGCTCAGCCCCAGCATTTT
v_gene: TRBV7-8; d_gene: TRBD1; j_gene: TRBJ2-7; abundance: once; CDR3aa: CASSLAPGQGYEQYF; CDR3nt: TGTGCCAGCAGCCTAGCCCCGGGACAGGGCTACGAGCAGTACTTC
v_gene: TRBV7-2; d_gene: NA; j_gene: TRBJ1-2; abundance: NA; CDR3aa: CASSLKGGDYGYTF; CDR3nt: TGTGCCAGCAGCTTAAAGGGAGGCGACTATGGCTACACCTTC
v_gene: TRBV7-9; d_gene: NA; j_gene: TRBJ1-4; abundance: NA; CDR3aa: CASSRNHPNEKLFF; CDR3nt: TGTGCCAGCAGCCGAAATCACCCTAATGAAAAACTGTTTTTT
v_gene: TRBV6-5; d_gene: NA; j_gene: TRBJ1-2; abundance: NA; CDR3aa: CASSSGEGAHYGYTF; CDR3nt: TGTGCCAGCAGTTCCGGGGAGGGAGCCCACTATGGCTACACCTTC
v_gene: TRBV6-5; d_gene: TRBD1; j_gene: TRBJ1-6; abundance: once; CDR3aa: CASSTGTGGTPLHF; CDR3nt: TGTGCCAGCAGTACCGGGACAGGGGGGACACCCCTCCACTTT
v_gene: TRBV28; d_gene: NA; j_gene: TRBJ1-1; abundance: NA; CDR3aa: CASSLPQVANTEAFF; CDR3nt: TGTGCCAGCAGTTTGCCCCAGGTGGCAAACACTGAAGCTTTCTTT
v_gene: TRBV5-4; d_gene: TRBD1; j_gene: TRBJ2-1; abundance: NA; CDR3aa: CASSLVGGGEQFF; CDR3nt: TGTGCCAGCAGCTTGGTAGGGGGCGGTGAGCAGTTCTTC
v_gene: TRBV11-3; d_gene: NA; j_gene: TRBJ2-6; abundance: NA; CDR3aa: CASSSSGTGANVLTF; CDR3nt: TGTGCCAGCAGCTCATCGGGGACTGGGGCCAACGTCCTGACTTTC
v_gene: TRBV5-1; d_gene: NA; j_gene: TRBJ1-2; abundance: NA; CDR3aa: CASSETASNYGYTF; CDR3nt: TGCGCCAGCAGCGAGACGGCTTCTAACTATGGCTACACCTTC
v_gene: TRBV7-2; d_gene: NA; j_gene: TRBJ2-3; abundance: NA; CDR3aa: CASSAYTDTQYF; CDR3nt: TGTGCCAGCAGCGCCTACACAGATACGCAGTATTTT
v_gene: TRBV30; d_gene: NA; j_gene: TRBJ2-1; abundance: once; CDR3aa: CAWSLGLYNEQFF; CDR3nt: TGTGCCTGGAGTTTAGGACTGTACAATGAGCAGTTCTTC
v_gene: TRBV5-1; d_gene: NA; j_gene: TRBJ1-3; abundance: NA; CDR3aa: CASSLSGGGTGNTIYF; CDR3nt: TGCGCCAGCAGCTTGTCCGGTGGGGGGACTGGAAACACCATATATTTT
v_gene: TRBV5-1; d_gene: NA; j_gene: TRBJ2-5; abundance: NA; CDR3aa: CASSYAQGEETQYF; CDR3nt: TGCGCCAGCAGCTATGCACAGGGCGAAGAGACCCAGTACTTC
v_gene: TRBV6-5; d_gene: TRBD1; j_gene: TRBJ1-5; abundance: NA; CDR3aa: CASSPGTGYNQPQHF; CDR3nt: TGTGCCAGCAGCCCGGGGACAGGCTACAATCAGCCCCAGCATTTT
v_gene: TRBV29-1; d_gene: NA; j_gene: TRBJ1-3; abundance: NA; CDR3aa: CSVGSPGNTIYF; CDR3nt: TGCAGCGTTGGAAGCCCTGGGAACACCATATATTTT
v_gene: TRBV4-3; d_gene: NA; j_gene: TRBJ2-7; abundance: NA; CDR3aa: CASSQGETDEQYF; CDR3nt: TGCGCCAGCAGCCAAGGAGAGACAGACGAGCAGTACTTC
v_gene: TRBV11-2; d_gene: NA; j_gene: TRBJ1-6; abundance: few; CDR3aa: CASSLTNSPLHF; CDR3nt: TGTGCCAGCAGCTTAACTAATTCACCCCTCCACTTT
v_gene: TRBV6-5; d_gene: TRBD1; j_gene: TRBJ2-7; abundance: NA; CDR3aa: CASRPARGLTYEQYF; CDR3nt: TGTGCCAGCCGACCCGCGAGGGGGCTAACCTACGAGCAGTACTTC
v_gene: TRBV27; d_gene: NA; j_gene: TRBJ1-6; abundance: NA; CDR3aa: CASSLTPVYNSPLHF; CDR3nt: TGTGCCAGCAGTTTAACACCGGTCTATAATTCACCCCTCCACTTT